This record looks at one TCR beta chain sequence and its context. This entry comes from a study of CD8 T cells in Susac syndrome. The CDR3 contains 15 residues. J lost 7 bases, V lost 4 bases, and 6 bases had no gene match. Germline CDR1 reads MGHDK; CDR2 reads SYGVNS. It was with random hexamers that roughly 0.5 to 1 ug RNA was reverse transcribed. TCRdb ran MiXCR on the immunoSEQ multiplex PCR reads and lists one entry per CDR3 protein. The data show roughly 140,000 distinct CDR3 sequences, around 95% seen once. This clonotype was sampled from a human donor with Susac syndrome. The V and J genes are TRBV25-1 and TRBJ2-4, with 11 bases fitting TRBD1. Sequenced: CD4+ T cells from PBMCs. CDR3 sequence reads: CASSAVGTGGNIQYF. CDR3 sequence (DNA): TGTGCCAGCAGTGCGGTGGGGACAGGGGGGAACATTCAGTACTTC. Together with reference TRBV25-1 and TRBJ2-4, the CDR3 gives the full variable domain: EADIYQTPRYLVIGTGKKITLECSQTMGHDKMYWYQQDPGMELHLIHYSYGVNSTEKGDLSSESTVSRIRTEHFPLTLESARPSHTSQYLCASSAVGTGGNIQYFGAGTRLSVL.